Given below is one T cell receptor (beta chain) in context. Clinical history reported by participants formed the basis on which cohorts were assigned. The data belong to a study of blood T cell repertoires in COVID-19. The wider study: Some COVID-19 samples were acute and others convalescent; all came from the United States, Italy and Spain. Sources were T cells, B-cell-depleted T cells, or PBMCs; the material itself was cDNA or gDNA.

J was trimmed by 3 bases and V by 7 bases; bases with no gene match: 10. Germline V gene data show CDR1 as LNHDA and CDR2 as SQIVND (reference sequence). The CDR3 sequence is 15 residues long. Authors' methods: Amplified reference gene primers provided the basis for estimating nucleated cell counts. Clones were read by immunoSEQ multiplex PCR, and TCRdb kept only the in-frame ones, dropping some. D and trimming were read from the DNA, whereas the V and J calls and clone size are those reported in that table. The data show some 200,000 clones, around 86% seen once. This TCR came from a woman in her forties with acute COVID-19. Sequencing used PBMCs or T cells enriched from blood (not recorded which). J is TRBJ1-2 and V is TRBV19; TRBD1 aligns across 8 bases. In DNA, the CDR3 is TGTGCCAGTAATGCGGACAGGGTAGCAGACTATGGCTACACCTTC. This translates into CASNADRVADYGYTF.